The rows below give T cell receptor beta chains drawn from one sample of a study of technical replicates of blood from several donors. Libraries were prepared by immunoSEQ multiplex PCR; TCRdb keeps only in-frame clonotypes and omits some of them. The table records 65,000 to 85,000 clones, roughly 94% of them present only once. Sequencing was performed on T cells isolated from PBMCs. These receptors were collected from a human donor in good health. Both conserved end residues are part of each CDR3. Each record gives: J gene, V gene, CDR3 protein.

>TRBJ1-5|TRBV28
CASSGPRDRLDQPQHF
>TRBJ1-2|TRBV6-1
CASSEGQGLRRYGYTF
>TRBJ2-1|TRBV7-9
CASSSGTGDFF
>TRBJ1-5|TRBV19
CASSGTGGNQPQHF
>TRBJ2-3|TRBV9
CASSVALEFGTDTQYF
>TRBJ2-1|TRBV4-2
CASSQGQRDEQFF
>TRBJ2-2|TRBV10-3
CAISVRKRENTGELFF
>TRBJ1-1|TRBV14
CASSHGGGNTEAFF
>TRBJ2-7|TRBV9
CASSTTGTTTYEQYF
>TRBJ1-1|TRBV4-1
CASSQDAPEMNTEAFF
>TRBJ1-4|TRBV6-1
CASSATGVQKLFF
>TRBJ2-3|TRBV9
CASSVGLAGGPADTQYF
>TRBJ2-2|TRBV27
CASTAHRVKNTGELFF
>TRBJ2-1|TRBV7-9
CASSPQGKQFF
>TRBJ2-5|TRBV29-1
CSVASGTSGQETQYF
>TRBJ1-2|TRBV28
CATGTFGGYTF
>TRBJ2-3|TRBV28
CASSSGRAAGEDTQYF
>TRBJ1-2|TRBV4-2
CASSQGQGSYGYTF
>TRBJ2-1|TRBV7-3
CASSLIAGNEQFF
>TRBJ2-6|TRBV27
CASTLTGLVSGANVLTF
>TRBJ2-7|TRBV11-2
CASRHRSFPYEQYF
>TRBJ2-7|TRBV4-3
CASSQEEGTSAAYEQYF
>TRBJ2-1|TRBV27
CASSPETSSINEQFF
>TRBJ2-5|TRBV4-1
CASSQITGIETQYF
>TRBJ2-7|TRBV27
CASSLATSGTYEQYF
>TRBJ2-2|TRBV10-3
CAINSGINTGELFF
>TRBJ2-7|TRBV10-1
CASSESRDGSSYEQYF